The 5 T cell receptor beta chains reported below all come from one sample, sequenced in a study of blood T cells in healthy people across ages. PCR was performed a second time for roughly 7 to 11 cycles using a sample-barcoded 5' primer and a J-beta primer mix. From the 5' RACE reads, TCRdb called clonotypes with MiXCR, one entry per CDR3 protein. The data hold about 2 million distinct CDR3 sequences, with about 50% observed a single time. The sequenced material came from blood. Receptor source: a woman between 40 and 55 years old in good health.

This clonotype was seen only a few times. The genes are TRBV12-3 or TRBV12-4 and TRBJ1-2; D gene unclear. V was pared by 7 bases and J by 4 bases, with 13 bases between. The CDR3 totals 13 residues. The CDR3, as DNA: TGTGCCAGCACCCCCGGACTGAGCTATGGCTACACCTTC. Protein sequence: CASTPGLSYGYTF.

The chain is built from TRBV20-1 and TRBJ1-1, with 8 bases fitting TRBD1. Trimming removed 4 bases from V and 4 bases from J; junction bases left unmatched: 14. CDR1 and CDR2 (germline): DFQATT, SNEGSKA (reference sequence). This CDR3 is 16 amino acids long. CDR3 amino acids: CSATNPRGRGATEAFF. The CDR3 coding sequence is TGCAGTGCTACCAACCCCAGGGGGCGAGGGGCCACTGAAGCTTTCTTT.

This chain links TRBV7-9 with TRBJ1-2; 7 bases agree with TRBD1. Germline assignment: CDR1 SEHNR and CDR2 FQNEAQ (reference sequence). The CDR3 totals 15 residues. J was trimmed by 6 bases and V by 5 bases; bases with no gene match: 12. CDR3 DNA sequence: TGTGCCAGCAGCCCCGGGACCTCAGGGGGGGATGGCTACACCTTC. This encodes CASSPGTSGGDGYTF.

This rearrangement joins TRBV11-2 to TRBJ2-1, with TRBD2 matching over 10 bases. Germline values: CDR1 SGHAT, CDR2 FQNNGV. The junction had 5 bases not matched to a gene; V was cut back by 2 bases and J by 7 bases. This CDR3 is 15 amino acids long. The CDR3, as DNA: TGTGCCAGCAGCTTATTTCGAGCGGGGGGGAATGAGCAGTTCTTC. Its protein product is CASSLFRAGGNEQFF.

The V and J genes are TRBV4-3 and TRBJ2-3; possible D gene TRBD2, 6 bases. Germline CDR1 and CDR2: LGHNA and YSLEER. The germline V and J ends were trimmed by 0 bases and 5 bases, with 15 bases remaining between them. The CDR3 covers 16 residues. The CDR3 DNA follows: TGCGCCAGCAGCCAAGATTGGTGGGGGGAGTTAGATACGCAGTATTTT. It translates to CASSQDWWGELDTQYF.